This entry lists 21 T cell receptor beta chains sequenced from one sample in a study of cytomegalovirus exposure and HLA in healthy donors. Using immunoSEQ multiplex PCR, the repertoire was profiled, and TCRdb retains in-frame clones only, with some absent. The sample lists about 110,000 clones; about 85% were seen once. The sample was PBMCs. The receptors shown here come from a woman aged 18 to 35 in good health and CMV-seronegative.

This sequence joins TRBV11-2 and TRBJ1-1; D is undetermined. The CDR3 loop spans 13 amino acids. CDR1 SGHAT and CDR2 FQNNGV come from the germline V gene. The ends were cut back, 2 bases at V and 5 bases at J, with 9 bases in the middle. The CDR3 region is CASSLTGGTEAFF. The CDR3 bases are TGTGCCAGCAGCTTAACGGGAGGTACTGAAGCTTTCTTT.

The chain couples TRBV27 to TRBJ2-7; D is perhaps TRBD1 (6 bases). The germline V gene encodes CDR1 MNHEY and CDR2 SMNVEV (reference sequence). The CDR3 is made up of 14 amino acids. The V end lost 6 bases, the J end lost 0 bases, and 12 bases lay between the germline ends. Written as DNA, the CDR3 is TGTGCCAGCAGCTTCTCCAGGGGCTCCTACGAGCAGTACTTC. It codes for CASSFSRGSYEQYF.

CDR3 residues: CAISDLGTGAETQYF. CDR3 DNA: TGTGCCATCAGTGACCTAGGGACAGGGGCAGAGACCCAGTACTTC. The V call is TRBV10-3, the J call TRBJ2-5, with 10 bases lining up with TRBD1. V was pared by 3 bases and J by 4 bases, with 5 bases of the junction left unmatched. CDR3 size: 15 residues. The germline V gene encodes CDR1 ENHRY and CDR2 SYGVKD.

This sequence joins TRBV27 and TRBJ2-7, with a weak D call TRBD1 (6 bases). V was pared by 5 bases and J by 2 bases, with 13 bases between. CDR1 is MNHEY, CDR2 SMNVEV, per germline (reference sequence). There are 14 residues in the CDR3. This chain's CDR3 is CASSPTDSTYEQYF. CDR3 DNA sequence: TGTGCCAGCAGTCCCACGGACAGCACCTACGAGCAGTACTTC.

A word on this clone: With a much larger clone just one base away, this may be a read error. This rearrangement joins TRBV7-9 to TRBJ1-2, with 10 bases lining up with TRBD1. The CDR3 is 14 amino acids. Germline V gene data show CDR1 as SEHNR and CDR2 as FQNEAQ (reference sequence). With V trimmed by 5 bases and J by 2 bases, 2 bases remained unmatched. The CDR3 loop is CASSAGQGNYGYTF. The CDR3, as DNA: TGTGCCAGCAGCGCGGGACAGGGGAACTATGGCTACACCTTC.

This clone was recorded a few times. It is likely a read error, because the conserved phenylalanine at the end of the CDR3 is missing. Because the CDR3's place on the DNA is in doubt, the DNA is left out and the CDR3 is given as listed by TCRdb. The chain links TRBV7-3 to TRBJ1-2. The CDR3 is 8 amino acids long, termini counted. From germline, CDR1 is SGHTA and CDR2 FQGTGA. The CDR3 sequence is CASSSPTL.

V and J are TRBV11-3 and TRBJ2-2; TRBD2 might be the D (6 bases). This CDR3 has 16 amino acids. Germline CDR1 is SGHNT and CDR2 is YENEEA. The germline V and J ends were trimmed by 5 bases and 5 bases, with 18 bases remaining between them. The CDR3 nucleotides are TGTGCCAGCAGCAGAGGGACTCACCAACTGACCGGGGAGCTGTTTTTT. Encoded protein: CASSRGTHQLTGELFF.

The chain combines TRBV9 with TRBJ1-3, with a weak D call TRBD1 (5 bases). The germline V gene has CDR1 SGDLS and CDR2 YYNGEE. V was pared by 0 bases and J by 7 bases, with 17 bases between. This CDR3 comprises 16 residues. CDR3 amino acids: CASSVGGEDIWNTIYF. CDR3 in DNA: TGTGCCAGCAGCGTAGGAGGAGAGGACATCTGGAACACCATATATTTT.

The CDR3 region has the DNA TGCAGCGTTGAACAACAGGGCGTCTACAATGAGCAGTTCTTC. Its translation is CSVEQQGVYNEQFF. The chain carries TRBV29-1 and TRBJ2-1, with D possibly being TRBD1 (6 bases). CDR1 and CDR2 from the germline V gene are SQVTM and ANQGSEA. Trimming removed 2 bases from V and 3 bases from J, with 11 bases in between. This CDR3 comprises 14 residues.

V gene TRBV2 combines with J gene TRBJ2-1; the D is unclear. The CDR3 spans 11 residues. Germline assignment: CDR1 SNHLY and CDR2 FYNNEI. V was pared by 2 bases and J by 8 bases, with 4 bases between. CDR3 sequence (DNA): TGTGCCAGCAGTGAACTGTATGAGCAGTTCTTC. This sequence encodes CASSELYEQFF.

The rearrangement links TRBV19 to TRBJ1-2; 8 bases agree with TRBD1. There are 13 residues in the CDR3. V shed 4 bases, J shed 3 bases, and the junction held 1 base outside the gene matches. Germline CDR1 and CDR2: LNHDA and SQIVND (reference sequence). CDR3 residues: CASSKDRDYGYTF. The CDR3 DNA reads TGTGCCAGTAGTAAGGACAGGGACTATGGCTACACCTTC.

The rearrangement uses TRBV19 and TRBJ2-7; D call uncertain. Deletions cut 1 base from V and 3 bases from J, with 7 bases between. Germline V gives CDR1 LNHDA, CDR2 SQIVND (reference sequence). The CDR3 is 13 residues long. CDR3 DNA: TGTGCCAGTAGTATAGCCCTGAGCTACGAGCAGTACTTC. It specifies CASSIALSYEQYF.

The V gene is TRBV5-6, the J gene TRBJ1-1; 9 nucleotides align to TRBD1. V shed 3 bases, J shed 1 base, and the junction held 7 bases outside the gene matches. The CDR3 is 16 amino acids. Germline CDR1 reads SGHDT; CDR2 reads YYEEEE. CDR3 loop: CASSYFRGQGNTEAFF. The CDR3 DNA reads as TGTGCCAGCAGCTACTTCCGGGGACAGGGGAACACTGAAGCTTTCTTT.

The gene calls are TRBV28 and TRBJ2-7; no clear D gene. Germline assignment: CDR1 MDHEN and CDR2 SYDVKM. The ends were cut back, 3 bases at V and 3 bases at J, with 12 bases in the middle. The CDR3 length is 14 residues. The CDR3 region is CASSFSGGGYEQYF. The CDR3 DNA reads TGTGCCAGCAGTTTCTCGGGTGGCGGCTACGAGCAGTACTTC.

The gene calls are TRBV27 and TRBJ1-1; the D gene is possibly TRBD1 (6 bases). Germline CDR1 MNHEY, CDR2 SMNVEV (reference sequence). V was cut by 6 bases and J by 8 bases, with 16 bases left in between. This CDR3 has 13 amino acids. The CDR3 DNA follows: TGTGCCAGCAGAGATAACAGGGTATCCGAAGCTTTCTTT. Residues: CASRDNRVSEAFF.

To note about this clone: Additional DNA sequences in this sample encode the identical CDR3. This chain joins TRBV9 and TRBJ2-2; D is unclear. Trimming removed 1 base at V and 5 bases at J, with 3 bases between. The germline V gene has CDR1 SGDLS and CDR2 YYNGEE. CDR3 length: 12 residues. The CDR3 is CASSVRTGELFF. CDR3 nucleotide sequence: TGTGCCAGCAGCGTACGGACCGGGGAGCTGTTTTTT.

This clone was seen once. The CDR3 region is CASRFTSSPKQFF. The CDR3 DNA reads as TGTGCCAGCAGGTTTACTAGTTCCCCGAAGCAGTTCTTC. The genes are TRBV28 and TRBJ2-1; possible D gene TRBD2, 5 bases. The germline V gene has CDR1 MDHEN and CDR2 SYDVKM. Trimming removed 6 bases at V and 11 bases at J, with 17 bases between. The length of the CDR3 is 13 residues.

This clone was seen a handful of times. CDR3 bases: TGTGCCAGCAGCTTAGGGCAGGTTAATTCACCCCTCCACTTT. This sequence encodes CASSLGQVNSPLHF. V is TRBV7-3 and J is TRBJ1-6, with D uncertain. The V gene lost 2 bases and the J gene lost 6 bases, with 8 bases spanning the gap. The CDR3 spans 14 residues. The germline gives CDR1 SGHTA, CDR2 FQGTGA.

The chain links TRBV9 to TRBJ2-3; 12 bases fit TRBD2. The CDR3 extends over 22 amino acids. V lost 0 bases and J lost 0; bases outside the gene matches: 17. Looked up from germline, CDR1 is SGDLS and CDR2 is YYNGEE. The CDR3 bases are TGTGCCAGCAGCGTAGGGGCTAGCGGGGGGGCCTTCTGGGAACCTAGCACAGATACGCAGTATTTT. The encoded protein is CASSVGASGGAFWEPSTDTQYF.

This chain links TRBV5-4 with TRBJ1-1; D gene uncertain. The CDR3 has 11 amino acids. The V end lost 2 bases, the J end lost 8 bases, and 7 bases lay between the germline ends. Per germline, CDR1 SGHNT and CDR2 YYREEE (reference sequence). The DNA of the CDR3 is TGTGCCAGCAGCTTTAGCGGGGAAGCTTTCTTT. It codes for CASSFSGEAFF.

This sequence joins TRBV18 and TRBJ1-2, with TRBD1 matching over 7 bases. Germline-derived CDR1 and CDR2 are KGHSH and LQKENI. The CDR3 length is 12 residues. The J segment lost 6 bases and the V segment lost 2 bases, leaving 0 bases of the junction unmatched. CDR3 in DNA: TGTGCCAGCTCACCAGGGACAGATGGCTACACCTTC. Protein: CASSPGTDGYTF.